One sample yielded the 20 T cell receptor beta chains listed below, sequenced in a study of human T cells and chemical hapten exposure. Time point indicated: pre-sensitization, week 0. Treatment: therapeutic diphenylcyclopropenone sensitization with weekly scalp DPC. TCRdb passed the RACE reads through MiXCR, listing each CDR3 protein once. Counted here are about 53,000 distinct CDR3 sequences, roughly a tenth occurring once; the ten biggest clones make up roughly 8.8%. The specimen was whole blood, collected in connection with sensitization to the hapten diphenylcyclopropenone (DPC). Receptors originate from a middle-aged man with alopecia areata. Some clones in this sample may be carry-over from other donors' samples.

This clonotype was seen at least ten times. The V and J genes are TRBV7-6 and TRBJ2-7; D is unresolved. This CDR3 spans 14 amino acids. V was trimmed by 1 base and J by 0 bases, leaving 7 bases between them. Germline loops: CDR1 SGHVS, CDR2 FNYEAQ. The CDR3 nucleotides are TGTGCCAGCAGCTTAGGGGGTGGCTCCTACGAGCAGTACTTC. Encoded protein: CASSLGGGSYEQYF.

The CDR3 here is CASSYSQDSTRGYTF. In nucleotides, the CDR3 is TGTGCCAGCAGTTACTCGCAAGACTCGACGAGGGGCTACACCTTC. The chain links TRBV6-2 or TRBV6-3 to TRBJ1-2; D gene unclear. Germline V gene lookup returns CDR1 MNHEY and CDR2 SVGEGT. The CDR3 runs 15 residues. V lost 0 bases and J lost 8, with 16 bases in between.

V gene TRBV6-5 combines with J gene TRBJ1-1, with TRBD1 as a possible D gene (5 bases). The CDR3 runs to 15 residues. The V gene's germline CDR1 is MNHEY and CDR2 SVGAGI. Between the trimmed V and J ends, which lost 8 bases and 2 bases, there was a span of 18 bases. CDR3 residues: CASGTTERRNTEAFF. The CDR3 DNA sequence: TGTGCCAGCGGGACTACGGAAAGGCGAAACACTGAAGCTTTCTTT.

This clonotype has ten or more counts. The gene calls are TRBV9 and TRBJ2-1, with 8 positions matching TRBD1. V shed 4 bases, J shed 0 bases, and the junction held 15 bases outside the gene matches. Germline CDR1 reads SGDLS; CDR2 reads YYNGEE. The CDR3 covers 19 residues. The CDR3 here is CASSPGQGRLSSSYNEQFF. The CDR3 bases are TGTGCCAGCAGCCCAGGACAGGGCCGATTGTCCAGCTCCTACAATGAGCAGTTCTTC.

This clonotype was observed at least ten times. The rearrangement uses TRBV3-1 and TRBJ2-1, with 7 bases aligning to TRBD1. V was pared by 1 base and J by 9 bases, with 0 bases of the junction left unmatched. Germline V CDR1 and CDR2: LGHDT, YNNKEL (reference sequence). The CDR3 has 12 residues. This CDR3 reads CASSQAGGEQFF. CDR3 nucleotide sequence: TGTGCCAGCAGCCAAGCAGGGGGTGAGCAGTTCTTC.

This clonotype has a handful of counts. DNA of the CDR3: TGTGCCAGCAGTCGGGACAGTGAAGCTTTCTTT. Its translation is CASSRDSEAFF. The V call is TRBV2, the J call TRBJ1-1; 7 bases fit TRBD1. The junction had 1 base not matched to a gene; V was cut back by 5 bases and J by 7 bases. Germline-derived CDR1 and CDR2 are SNHLY and FYNNEI. CDR3 length equals 11 residues.

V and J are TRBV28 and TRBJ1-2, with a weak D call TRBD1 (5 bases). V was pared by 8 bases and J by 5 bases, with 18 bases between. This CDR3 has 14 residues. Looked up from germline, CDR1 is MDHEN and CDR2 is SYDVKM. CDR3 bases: TGTGCCAGCCACGAAGAGGGGTGGGAGTATGGCTACACCTTC. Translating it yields CASHEEGWEYGYTF.

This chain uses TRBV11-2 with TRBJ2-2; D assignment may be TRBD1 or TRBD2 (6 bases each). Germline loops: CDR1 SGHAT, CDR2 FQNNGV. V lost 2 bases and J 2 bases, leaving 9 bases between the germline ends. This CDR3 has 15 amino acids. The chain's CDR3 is CASSLQGTNTGELFF. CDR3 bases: TGTGCCAGCAGCTTACAGGGGACTAACACCGGGGAGCTGTTTTTT. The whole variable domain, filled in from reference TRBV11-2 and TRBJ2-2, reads EAGVAQSPRYKIIEKRQSVAFWCNPISGHATLYWYQQILGQGPKLLIQFQNNGVVDDSQLPKDRFSAERLKGVDSTLKIQPAKLEDSAVYLCASSLQGTNTGELFFGEGSRLTVL.

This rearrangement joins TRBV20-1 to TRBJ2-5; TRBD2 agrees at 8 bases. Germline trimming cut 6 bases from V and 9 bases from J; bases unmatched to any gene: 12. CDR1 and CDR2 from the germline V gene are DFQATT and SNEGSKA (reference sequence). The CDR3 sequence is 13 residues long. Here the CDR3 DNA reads TGCAGTGCCTCTCCGGGAGGGGGTAGCGCCCAGTACTTC. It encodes CSASPGGGSAQYF.

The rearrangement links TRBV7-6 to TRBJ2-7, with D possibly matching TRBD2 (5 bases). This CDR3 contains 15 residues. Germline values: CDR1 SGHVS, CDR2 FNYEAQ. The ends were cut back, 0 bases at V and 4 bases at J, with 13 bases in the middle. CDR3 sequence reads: CASSLAIGVGYEQYF. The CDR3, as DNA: TGTGCCAGCAGCTTAGCGATCGGGGTCGGATACGAGCAGTACTTC.

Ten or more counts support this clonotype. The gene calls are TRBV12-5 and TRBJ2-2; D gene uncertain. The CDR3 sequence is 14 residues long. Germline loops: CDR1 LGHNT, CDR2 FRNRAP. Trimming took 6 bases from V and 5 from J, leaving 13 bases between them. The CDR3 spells CASGLRYQTGELFF. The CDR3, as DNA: TGTGCTAGTGGCCTCCGGTATCAGACCGGGGAGCTGTTTTTT.

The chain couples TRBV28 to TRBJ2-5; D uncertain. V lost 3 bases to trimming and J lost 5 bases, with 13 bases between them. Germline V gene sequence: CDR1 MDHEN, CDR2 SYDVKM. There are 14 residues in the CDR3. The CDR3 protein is CASSLPGPGETQYF. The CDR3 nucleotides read TGTGCCAGCAGTTTGCCCGGGCCCGGGGAGACCCAGTACTTC. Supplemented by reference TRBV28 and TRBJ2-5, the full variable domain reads DVKVTQSSRYLVKRTGEKVFLECVQDMDHENMFWYRQDPGLGLRLIYFSYDVKMKEKGDIPEGYSVSREKKERFSLILESASTNQTSMYLCASSLPGPGETQYFGPGTRLLVL.

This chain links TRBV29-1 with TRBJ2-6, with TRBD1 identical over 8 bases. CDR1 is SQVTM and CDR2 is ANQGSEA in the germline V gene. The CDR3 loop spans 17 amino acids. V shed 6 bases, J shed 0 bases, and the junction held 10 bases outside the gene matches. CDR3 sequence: CSVVRDRTSSGANVLTF. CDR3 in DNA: TGCAGCGTAGTTCGGGACAGGACATCCTCTGGGGCCAACGTCCTGACTTTC.

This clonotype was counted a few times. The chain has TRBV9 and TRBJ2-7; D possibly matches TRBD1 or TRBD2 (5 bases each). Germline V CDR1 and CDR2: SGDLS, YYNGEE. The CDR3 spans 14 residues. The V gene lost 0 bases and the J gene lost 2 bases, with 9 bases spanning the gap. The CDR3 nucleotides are TGTGCCAGCAGCGTAGACGGGGCTCCCTACGAGCAGTACTTC. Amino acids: CASSVDGAPYEQYF.

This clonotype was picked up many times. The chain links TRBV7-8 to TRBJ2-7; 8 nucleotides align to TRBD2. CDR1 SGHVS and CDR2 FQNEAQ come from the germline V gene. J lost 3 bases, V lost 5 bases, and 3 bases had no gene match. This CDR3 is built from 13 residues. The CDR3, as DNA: TGTGCCAGCAGCCGCGGGACTAGCTACGAGCAGTACTTC. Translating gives CASSRGTSYEQYF.

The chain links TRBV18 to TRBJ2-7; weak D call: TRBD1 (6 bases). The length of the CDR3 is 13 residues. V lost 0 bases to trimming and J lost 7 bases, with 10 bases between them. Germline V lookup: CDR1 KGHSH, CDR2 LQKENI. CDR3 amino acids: CASSPPGAGEQYF. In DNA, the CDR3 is TGTGCCAGCTCACCACCGGGGGCAGGAGAGCAGTACTTC.

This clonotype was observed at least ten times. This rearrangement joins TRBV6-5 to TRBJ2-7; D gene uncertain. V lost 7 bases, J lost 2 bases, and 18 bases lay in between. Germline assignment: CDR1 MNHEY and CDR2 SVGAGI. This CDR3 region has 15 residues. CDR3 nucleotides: TGTGCCAGCAAAATGTCGATAGGCCCTCCCTACGAGCAGTACTTC. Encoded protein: CASKMSIGPPYEQYF.

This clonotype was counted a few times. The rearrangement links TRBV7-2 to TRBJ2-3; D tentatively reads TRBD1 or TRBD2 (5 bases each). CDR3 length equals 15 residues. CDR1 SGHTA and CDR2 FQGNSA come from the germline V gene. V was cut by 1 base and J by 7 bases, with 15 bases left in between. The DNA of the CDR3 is TGTGCCAGCAGCTTAGGGAAGTTGAGGGGTTATACGCAGTATTTT. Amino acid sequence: CASSLGKLRGYTQYF. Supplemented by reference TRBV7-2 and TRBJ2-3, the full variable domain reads GAGVSQSPSNKVTEKGKDVELRCDPISGHTALYWYRQSLGQGLEFLIYFQGNSAPDKSGLPSDRFSAERTGGSVSTLTIQRTQQEDSAVYLCASSLGKLRGYTQYFGPGTRLTVL.

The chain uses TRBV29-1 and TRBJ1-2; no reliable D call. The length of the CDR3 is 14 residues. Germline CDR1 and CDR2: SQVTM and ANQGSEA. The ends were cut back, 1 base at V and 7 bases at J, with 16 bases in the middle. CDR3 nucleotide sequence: TGCAGCGTTGAAGGGCCGGGGTCTGGACGTGGCTACACCTTC. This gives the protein CSVEGPGSGRGYTF. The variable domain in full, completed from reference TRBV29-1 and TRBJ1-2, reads SAVISQKPSRDICQRGTSLTIQCQVDSQVTMMFWYRQQPGQSLTLIATANQGSEATYESGFVIDKFPISRPNLTFSTLTVSNMSPEDSSIYLCSVEGPGSGRGYTFGSGTRLTVV.

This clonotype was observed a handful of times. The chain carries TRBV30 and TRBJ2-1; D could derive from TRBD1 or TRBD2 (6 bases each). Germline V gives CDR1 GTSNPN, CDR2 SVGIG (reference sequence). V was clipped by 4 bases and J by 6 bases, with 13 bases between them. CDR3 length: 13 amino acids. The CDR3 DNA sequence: TGTGCCTGGACCCGGGGGCCCCTCAATGAGCAGTTCTTC. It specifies CAWTRGPLNEQFF.